The subject of this entry is one T cell receptor (beta chain). Its specificity is not known. The sample belongs to a study of T cell repertoires in cytomegalovirus infection. One entry per CDR3 protein, called by TCRdb with MiXCR from the reads. Of roughly 200,000 distinct CDR3 sequences listed, about 40% are singletons. The sequence came from a human donor in good health (CMV status not recorded). Some clones in this sample may be carry-over from other donors' samples. Sequences were derived from CD8+ T cells from cultured PBMCs, sampled from culture after CMV antigen stimulation.

The CDR3 nucleotides read TGTGCCAGCAGTTACAGGGAGATTGGCTATGGCTACACCTTC. Protein: CASSYREIGYGYTF. V and J are TRBV12-3 or TRBV12-4 and TRBJ1-2; D might be TRBD1 (6 bases). Trimming pared 4 bases from V and 4 bases from J, leaving 13 bases between. This CDR3 comprises 14 residues.